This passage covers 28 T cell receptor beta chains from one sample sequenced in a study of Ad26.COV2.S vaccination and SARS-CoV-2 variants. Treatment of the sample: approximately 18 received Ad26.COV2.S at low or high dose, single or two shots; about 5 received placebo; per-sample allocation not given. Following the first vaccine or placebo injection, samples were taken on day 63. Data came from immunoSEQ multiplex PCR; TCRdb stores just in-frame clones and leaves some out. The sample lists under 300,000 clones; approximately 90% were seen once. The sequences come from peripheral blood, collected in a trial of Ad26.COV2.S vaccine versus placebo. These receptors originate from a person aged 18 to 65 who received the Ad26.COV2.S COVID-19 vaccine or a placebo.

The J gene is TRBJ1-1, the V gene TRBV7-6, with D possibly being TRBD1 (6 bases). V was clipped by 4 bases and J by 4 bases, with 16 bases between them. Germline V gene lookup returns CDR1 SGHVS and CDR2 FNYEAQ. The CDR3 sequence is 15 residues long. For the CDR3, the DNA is TGTGCCAGCAGCTCGAGCCCGCAGGGGACCACTGAAGCTTTCTTT. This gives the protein CASSSSPQGTTEAFF.

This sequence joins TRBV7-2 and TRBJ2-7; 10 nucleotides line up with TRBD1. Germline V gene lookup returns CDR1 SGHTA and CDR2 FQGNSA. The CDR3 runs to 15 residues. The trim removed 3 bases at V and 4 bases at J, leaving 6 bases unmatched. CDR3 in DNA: TGTGCCAGCAGCTTCGCGGGACAGGGGTCATACGAGCAGTACTTC. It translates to CASSFAGQGSYEQYF. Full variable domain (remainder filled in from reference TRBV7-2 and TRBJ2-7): GAGVSQSPSNKVTEKGKDVELRCDPISGHTALYWYRQSLGQGLEFLIYFQGNSAPDKSGLPSDRFSAERTGGSVSTLTIQRTQQEDSAVYLCASSFAGQGSYEQYFGPGTRLTVT.

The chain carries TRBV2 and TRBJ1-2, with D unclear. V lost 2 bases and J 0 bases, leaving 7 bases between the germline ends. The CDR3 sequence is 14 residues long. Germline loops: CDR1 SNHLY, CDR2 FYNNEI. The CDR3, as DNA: TGTGCCAGCAGTGAAAGGGCCTCTAACTATGGCTACACCTTC. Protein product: CASSERASNYGYTF.

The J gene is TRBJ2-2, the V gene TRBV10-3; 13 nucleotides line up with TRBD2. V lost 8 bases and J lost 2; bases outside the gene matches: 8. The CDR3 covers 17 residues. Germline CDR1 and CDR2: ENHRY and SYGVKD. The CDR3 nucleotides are TGTGCCATCCACAGCGGACTAGCGGGAGACAACACCGGGGAGCTGTTTTTT. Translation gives CAIHSGLAGDNTGELFF.

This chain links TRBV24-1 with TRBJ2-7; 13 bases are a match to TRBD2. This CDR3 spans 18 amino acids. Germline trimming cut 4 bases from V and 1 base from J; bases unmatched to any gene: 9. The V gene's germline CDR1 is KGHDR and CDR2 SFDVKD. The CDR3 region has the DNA TGTGCCACCAGTGACCATAGACTAGCGGGAGGTAATTCCTACGAGCAGTACGTC. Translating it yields CATSDHRLAGGNSYEQYV.

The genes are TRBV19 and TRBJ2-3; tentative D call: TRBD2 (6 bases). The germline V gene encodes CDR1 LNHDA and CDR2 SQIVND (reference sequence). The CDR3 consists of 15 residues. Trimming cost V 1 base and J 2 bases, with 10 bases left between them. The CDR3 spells CASSIAGGTTDTQYF. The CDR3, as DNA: TGTGCCAGTAGTATAGCTGGAGGGACCACAGATACGCAGTATTTT. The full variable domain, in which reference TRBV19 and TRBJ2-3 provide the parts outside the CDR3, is DGGITQSPKYLFRKEGQNVTLSCEQNLNHDAMYWYRQDPGQGLRLIYYSQIVNDFQKGDIAEGYSVSREKKESFPLTVTSAQKNPTAFYLCASSIAGGTTDTQYFGPGTRLTVL.

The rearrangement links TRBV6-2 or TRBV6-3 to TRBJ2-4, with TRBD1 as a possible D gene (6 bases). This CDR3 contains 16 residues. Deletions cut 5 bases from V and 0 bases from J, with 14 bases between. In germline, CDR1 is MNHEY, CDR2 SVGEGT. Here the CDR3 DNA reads TGTGCCAGCAGTCTGGACAGCCTGCTAGCCAAAAACATTCAGTACTTC. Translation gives CASSLDSLLAKNIQYF.

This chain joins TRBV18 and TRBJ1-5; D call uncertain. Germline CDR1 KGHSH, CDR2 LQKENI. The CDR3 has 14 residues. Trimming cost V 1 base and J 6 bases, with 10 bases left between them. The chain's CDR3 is CASSPQGGSQPQHF. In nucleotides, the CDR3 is TGTGCCAGCTCACCACAGGGTGGGAGTCAGCCCCAGCATTTT. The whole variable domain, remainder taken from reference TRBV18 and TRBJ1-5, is NAGVMQNPRHLVRRRGQEARLRCSPMKGHSHVYWYRQLPEEGLKFMVYLQKENIIDESGMPKERFSAEFPKEGPSILRIQQVVRGDSAAYFCASSPQGGSQPQHFGDGTRLSIL.

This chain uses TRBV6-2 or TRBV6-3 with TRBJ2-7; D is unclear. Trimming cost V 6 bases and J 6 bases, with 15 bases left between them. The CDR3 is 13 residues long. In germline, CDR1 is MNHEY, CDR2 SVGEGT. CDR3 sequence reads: CASSRPPFVEQYV. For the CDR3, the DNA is TGTGCCAGCAGCCGTCCTCCGTTTGTCGAGCAGTACGTC.

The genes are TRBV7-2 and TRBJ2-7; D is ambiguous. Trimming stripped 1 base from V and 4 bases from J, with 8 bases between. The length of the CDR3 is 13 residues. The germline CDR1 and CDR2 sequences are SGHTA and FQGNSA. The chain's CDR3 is CASSLEVGYEQYV. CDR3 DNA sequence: TGTGCCAGCAGCTTAGAAGTGGGGTACGAGCAGTACGTC.

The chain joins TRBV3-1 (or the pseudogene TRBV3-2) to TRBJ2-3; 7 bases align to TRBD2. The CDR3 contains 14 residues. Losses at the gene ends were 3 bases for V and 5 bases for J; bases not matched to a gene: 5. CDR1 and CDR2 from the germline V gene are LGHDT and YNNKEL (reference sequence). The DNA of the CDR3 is TGTGCCAGCAGCCAGCTGGAGCGGGAAGATACGCAGTATTTT. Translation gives CASSQLEREDTQYF.

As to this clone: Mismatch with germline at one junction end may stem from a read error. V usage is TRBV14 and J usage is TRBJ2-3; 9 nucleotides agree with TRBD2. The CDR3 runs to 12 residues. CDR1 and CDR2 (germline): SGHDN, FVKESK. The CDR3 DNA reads TGTGCCAGCAGCCGGCTAGCGGGGACTTTATCGTTT. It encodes CASSRLAGTLSF.

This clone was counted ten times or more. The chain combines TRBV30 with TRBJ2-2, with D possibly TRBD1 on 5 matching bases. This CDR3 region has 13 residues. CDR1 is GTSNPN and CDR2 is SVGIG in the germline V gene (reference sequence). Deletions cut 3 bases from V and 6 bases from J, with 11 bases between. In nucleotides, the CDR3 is TGTGCCTGGAGGGGGCGAGTCTCCGGGGAGCTGTTTTTT. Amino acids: CAWRGRVSGELFF. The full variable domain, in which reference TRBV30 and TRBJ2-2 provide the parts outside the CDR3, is SQTIHQWPATLVQPVGSPLSLECTVEGTSNPNLYWYRQAAGRGLQLLFYSVGIGQISSEVPQNLSASRPQDRQFILSSKKLLLSDSGFYLCAWRGRVSGELFFGEGSRLTVL.

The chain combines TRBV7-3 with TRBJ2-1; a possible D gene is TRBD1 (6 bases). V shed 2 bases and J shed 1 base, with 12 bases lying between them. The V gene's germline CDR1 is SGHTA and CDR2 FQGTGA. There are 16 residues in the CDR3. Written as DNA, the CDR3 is TGTGCCAGCAGCTTAGTTGGCCAGGGGTCCTACAATGAGCAGTTCTTC. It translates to CASSLVGQGSYNEQFF.

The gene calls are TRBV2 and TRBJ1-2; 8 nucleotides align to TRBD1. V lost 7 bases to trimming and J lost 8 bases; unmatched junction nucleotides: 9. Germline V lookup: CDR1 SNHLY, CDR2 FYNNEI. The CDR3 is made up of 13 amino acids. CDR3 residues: CASKLGQADGYTF. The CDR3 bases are TGTGCCAGCAAGTTGGGACAGGCGGACGGCTACACCTTC.

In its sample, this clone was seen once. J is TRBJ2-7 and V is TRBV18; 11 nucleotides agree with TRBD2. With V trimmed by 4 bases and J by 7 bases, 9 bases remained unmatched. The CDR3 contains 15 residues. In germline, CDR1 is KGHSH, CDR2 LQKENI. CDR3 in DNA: TGTGCCAGCTCACAAGGGACTAGCGGAGTACTGGAGCAGTACGTC. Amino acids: CASSQGTSGVLEQYV.

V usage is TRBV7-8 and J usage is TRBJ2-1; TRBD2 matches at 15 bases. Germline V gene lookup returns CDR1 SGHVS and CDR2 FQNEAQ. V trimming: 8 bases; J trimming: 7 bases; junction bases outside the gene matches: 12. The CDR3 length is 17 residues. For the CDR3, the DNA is TGTGCCAGCCGCCATCAGGGACTAGCGGGAGGAACTAATGAGCAGTTCTTC. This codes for CASRHQGLAGGTNEQFF.

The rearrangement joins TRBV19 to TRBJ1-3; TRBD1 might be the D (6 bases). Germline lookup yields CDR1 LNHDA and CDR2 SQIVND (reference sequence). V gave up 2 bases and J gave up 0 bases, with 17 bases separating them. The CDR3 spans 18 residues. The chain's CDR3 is CASSITRGQLSSGNTIYF. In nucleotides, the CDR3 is TGTGCCAGTAGTATAACTCGTGGACAGCTAAGCTCTGGAAACACCATATATTTT.

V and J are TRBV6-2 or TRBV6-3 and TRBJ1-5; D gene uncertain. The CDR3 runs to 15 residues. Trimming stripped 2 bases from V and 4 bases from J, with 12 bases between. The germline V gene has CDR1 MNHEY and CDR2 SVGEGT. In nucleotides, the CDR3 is TGTGCCAGCAGTTACGGCTCCAGGTTGAATCAGCCCCAGCATTTT. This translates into CASSYGSRLNQPQHF.

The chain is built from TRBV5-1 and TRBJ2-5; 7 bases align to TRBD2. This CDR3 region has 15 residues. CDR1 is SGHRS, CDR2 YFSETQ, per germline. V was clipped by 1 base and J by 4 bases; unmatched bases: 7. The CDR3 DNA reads TGCGCCAGCAGCTTGTACGGGGCGGGAGCAGAGACCCAGTACTTC. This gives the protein CASSLYGAGAETQYF.

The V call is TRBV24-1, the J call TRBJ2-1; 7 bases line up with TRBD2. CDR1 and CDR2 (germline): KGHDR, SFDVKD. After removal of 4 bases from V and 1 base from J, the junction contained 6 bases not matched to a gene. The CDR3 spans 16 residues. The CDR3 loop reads CATSDRDYRSYNEQFF. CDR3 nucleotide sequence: TGTGCCACCAGTGACCGGGACTACCGTTCCTACAATGAGCAGTTCTTC.

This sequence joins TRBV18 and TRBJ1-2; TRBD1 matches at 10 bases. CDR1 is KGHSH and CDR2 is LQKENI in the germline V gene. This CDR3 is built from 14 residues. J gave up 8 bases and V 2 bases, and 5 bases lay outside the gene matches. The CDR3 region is CASSPETGGWGYTF. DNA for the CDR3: TGTGCCAGCTCACCAGAGACAGGGGGCTGGGGCTACACCTTC. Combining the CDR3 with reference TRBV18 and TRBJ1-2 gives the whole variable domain NAGVMQNPRHLVRRRGQEARLRCSPMKGHSHVYWYRQLPEEGLKFMVYLQKENIIDESGMPKERFSAEFPKEGPSILRIQQVVRGDSAAYFCASSPETGGWGYTFGSGTRLTVV.

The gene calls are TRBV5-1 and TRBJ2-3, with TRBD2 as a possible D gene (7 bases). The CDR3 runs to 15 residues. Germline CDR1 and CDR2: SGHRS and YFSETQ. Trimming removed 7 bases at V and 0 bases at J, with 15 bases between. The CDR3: CASGEGGYSTDTQYF. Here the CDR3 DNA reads TGCGCCAGCGGCGAGGGGGGGTATAGCACAGATACGCAGTATTTT.

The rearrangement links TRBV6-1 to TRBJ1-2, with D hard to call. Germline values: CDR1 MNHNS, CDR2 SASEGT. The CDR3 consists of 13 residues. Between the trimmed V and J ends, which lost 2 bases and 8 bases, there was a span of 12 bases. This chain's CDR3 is CASSETAPRGYTF. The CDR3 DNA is TGTGCCAGCAGTGAAACGGCGCCCCGAGGCTACACCTTC.

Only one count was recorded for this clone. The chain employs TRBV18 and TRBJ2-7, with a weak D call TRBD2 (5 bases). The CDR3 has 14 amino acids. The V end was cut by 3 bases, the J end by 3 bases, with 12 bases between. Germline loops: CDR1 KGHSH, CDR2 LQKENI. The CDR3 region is CASSPPSGVYEQYF. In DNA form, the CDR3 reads TGTGCCAGCTCACCTCCATCCGGGGTCTACGAGCAGTACTTC.

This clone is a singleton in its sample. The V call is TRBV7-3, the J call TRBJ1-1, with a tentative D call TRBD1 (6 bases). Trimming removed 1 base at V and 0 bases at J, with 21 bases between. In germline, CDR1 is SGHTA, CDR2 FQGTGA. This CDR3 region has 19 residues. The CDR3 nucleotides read TGTGCCAGCAGCTTAAAGGGTGCAGGGGTAAGTACTTTGAACACTGAAGCTTTCTTT. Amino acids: CASSLKGAGVSTLNTEAFF.

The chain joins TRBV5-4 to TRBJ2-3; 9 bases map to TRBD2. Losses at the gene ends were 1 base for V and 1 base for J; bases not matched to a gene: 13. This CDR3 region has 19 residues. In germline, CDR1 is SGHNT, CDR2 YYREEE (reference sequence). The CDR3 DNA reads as TGTGCCAGCAGCTTGAACCCCGGCCAGCGGGGGGCAGGCACAGATACGCAGTATTTT. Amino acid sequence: CASSLNPGQRGAGTDTQYF.

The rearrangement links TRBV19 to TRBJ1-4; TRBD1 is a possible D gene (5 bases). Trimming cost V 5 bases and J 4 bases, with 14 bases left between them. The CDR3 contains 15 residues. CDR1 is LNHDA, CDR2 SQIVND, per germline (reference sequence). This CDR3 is CASSPRGSHNEKLFF. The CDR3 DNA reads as TGTGCCAGTAGTCCTCGGGGCAGCCATAATGAAAAACTGTTTTTT.